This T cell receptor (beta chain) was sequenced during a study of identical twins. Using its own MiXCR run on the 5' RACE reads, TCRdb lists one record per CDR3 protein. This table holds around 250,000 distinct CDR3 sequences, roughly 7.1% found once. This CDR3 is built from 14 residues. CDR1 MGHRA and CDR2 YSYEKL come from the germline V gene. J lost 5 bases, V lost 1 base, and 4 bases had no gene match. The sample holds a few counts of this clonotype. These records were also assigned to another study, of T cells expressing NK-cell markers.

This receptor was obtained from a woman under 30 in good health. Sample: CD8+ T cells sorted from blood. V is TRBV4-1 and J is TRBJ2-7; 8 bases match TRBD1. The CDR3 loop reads CASSQGTGWNEQYF. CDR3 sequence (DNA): TGCGCCAGCAGCCAAGGGACAGGGTGGAACGAGCAGTACTTC.